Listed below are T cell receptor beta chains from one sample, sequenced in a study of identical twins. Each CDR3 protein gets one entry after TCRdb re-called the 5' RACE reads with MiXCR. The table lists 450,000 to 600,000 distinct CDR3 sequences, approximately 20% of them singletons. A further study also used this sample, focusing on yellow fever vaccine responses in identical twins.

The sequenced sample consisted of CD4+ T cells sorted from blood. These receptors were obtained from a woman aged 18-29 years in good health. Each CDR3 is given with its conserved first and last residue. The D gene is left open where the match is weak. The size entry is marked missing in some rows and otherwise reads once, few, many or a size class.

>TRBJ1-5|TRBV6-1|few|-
CATQGGYNQPQHF
TGTGCCACCCAAGGGGGATACAATCAGCCCCAGCATTTT
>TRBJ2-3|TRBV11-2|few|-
CASSSNRLASTDTQYF
TGTGCCAGCAGCTCTAATCGACTCGCGAGCACAGATACGCAGTATTTT
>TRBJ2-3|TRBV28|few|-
CASSPLGTQYF
TGTGCCAGCAGTCCGCTCGGTACGCAGTATTTT
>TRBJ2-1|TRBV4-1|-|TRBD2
CASSQGAGVKNEQFF
TGCGCCAGCAGCCAGGGAGCGGGAGTAAAGAATGAGCAGTTCTTC
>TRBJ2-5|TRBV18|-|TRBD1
CASSPRDRTQETQYF
TGTGCCAGCTCACCACGGGACAGGACCCAAGAGACCCAGTACTTC
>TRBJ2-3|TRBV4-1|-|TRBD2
CASSLLGLAGSTDTQYF
TGCGCCAGCAGCCTCTTAGGACTAGCGGGAAGCACAGATACGCAGTATTTT
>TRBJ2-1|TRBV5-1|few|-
CASSLVAQLKNNEQFF
TGCGCCAGCAGCTTGGTAGCACAACTAAAGAACAATGAGCAGTTCTTC
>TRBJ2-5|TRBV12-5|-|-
CASGQFPARETQYF
TGTGCTAGTGGTCAATTTCCAGCCAGGGAGACCCAGTACTTC
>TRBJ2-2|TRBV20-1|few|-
CSARDLETGVSGELFF
TGCAGTGCTAGAGATTTGGAGACAGGCGTATCCGGGGAGCTGTTTTTT
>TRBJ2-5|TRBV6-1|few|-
CASSQGSSSGETQYF
TGTGCCAGCAGCCAGGGGTCTAGTTCGGGAGAGACCCAGTACTTC
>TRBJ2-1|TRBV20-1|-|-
CSARRVDSYNEQFF
TGCAGTGCTAGGAGGGTCGACTCCTACAATGAGCAGTTCTTC
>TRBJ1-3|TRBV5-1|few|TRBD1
CASSPMGGGTGNTIYF
TGCGCCAGCAGCCCCATGGGAGGGGGCACTGGAAACACCATATATTTT
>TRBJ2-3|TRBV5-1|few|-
CASSDSPPDTQYF
TGCGCCAGCAGCGACTCACCCCCGGATACGCAGTATTTT
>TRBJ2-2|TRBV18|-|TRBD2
CASSSTSGRSSGELFF
TGTGCCAGCTCAAGTACTAGCGGGAGAAGTTCCGGGGAGCTGTTTTTT
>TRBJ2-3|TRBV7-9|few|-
CASRLVGDTQYF
TGTGCCAGCAGATTGGTAGGAGATACGCAGTATTTT
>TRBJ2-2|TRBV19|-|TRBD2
CASSPLAGATGELFF
TGTGCCAGTAGTCCCCTAGCGGGAGCCACCGGGGAGCTGTTTTTT
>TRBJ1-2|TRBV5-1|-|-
CASSPVREYDYGYTF
TGCGCCAGCAGCCCAGTCCGGGAGTACGACTATGGCTACACCTTC
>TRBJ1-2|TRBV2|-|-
CASSEASGLRYGYTF
TGTGCCAGCAGTGAAGCGTCAGGTTTGCGGTATGGCTACACCTTC
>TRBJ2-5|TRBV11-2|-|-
CASSLQTKGPAQETQYF
TGTGCCAGCAGCTTACAAACGAAGGGACCCGCGCAGGAGACCCAGTACTTC
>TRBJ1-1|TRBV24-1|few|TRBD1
CATSDGDREAFF
TGTGCCACCAGTGATGGGGACAGAGAAGCTTTCTTT
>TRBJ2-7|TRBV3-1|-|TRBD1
CASSQDPLGQGANYEQYF
TGTGCCAGCAGCCAAGATCCCCTGGGACAGGGGGCAAACTACGAGCAGTACTTC
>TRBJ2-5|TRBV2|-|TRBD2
CASATVLAPSEETQYF
TGTGCCAGCGCGACTGTACTAGCGCCAAGCGAGGAGACCCAGTACTTC
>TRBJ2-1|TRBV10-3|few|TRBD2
CAISDPGGLYNEQFF
TGTGCCATCAGTGATCCGGGGGGGCTTTACAATGAGCAGTTCTTC
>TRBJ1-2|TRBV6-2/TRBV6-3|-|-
CASSYSRAPGVYGYTF
TGTGCCAGCAGTTACTCGAGGGCCCCGGGAGTCTATGGCTACACCTTC
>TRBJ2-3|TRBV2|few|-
CASRVGSLGAQYF
TGTGCCAGCAGGGTGGGCTCCCTGGGTGCGCAGTATTTT
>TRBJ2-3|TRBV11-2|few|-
CASSSPGGPQDTQYF
TGTGCCAGCAGCTCCCCCGGCGGCCCGCAGGATACGCAGTATTTT
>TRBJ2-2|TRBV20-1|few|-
CSACPLGGRANTGELFF
TGCAGTGCGTGTCCTCTCGGAGGGAGAGCGAACACCGGGGAGCTGTTTTTT
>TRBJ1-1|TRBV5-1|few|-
CASSLGGDTRGTAEAFF
TGCGCCAGCAGCTTGGGAGGTGATACCCGCGGCACAGCTGAAGCTTTCTTT
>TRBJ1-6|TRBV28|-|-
CASSATSSSYNSPLHF
TGTGCCAGCAGTGCTACATCGAGCTCCTATAATTCACCCCTCCACTTT
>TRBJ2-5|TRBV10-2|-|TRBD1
CASTKTGTAETQYF
TGCGCCAGCACCAAAACCGGGACAGCAGAGACCCAGTACTTC
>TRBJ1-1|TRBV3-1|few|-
CASSLSTVRAEAFF
TGTGCCAGCAGCTTATCGACTGTAAGAGCTGAAGCTTTCTTT
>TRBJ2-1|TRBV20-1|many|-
CSSSGSRYEQFF
TGCAGTTCCTCTGGGAGTAGGTATGAGCAGTTCTTC
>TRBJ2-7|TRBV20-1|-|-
CSARAGQPHYEQYF
TGCAGTGCTAGAGCAGGTCAGCCCCATTACGAGCAGTACTTC
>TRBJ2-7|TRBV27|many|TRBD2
CASTSRGLAGGHEQYF
TGTGCCAGCACCTCGAGGGGGCTAGCGGGAGGCCACGAGCAGTACTTC
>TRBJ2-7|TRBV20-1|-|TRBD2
CSAYSGLAGAYEQYF
TGCAGTGCTTATTCGGGGCTAGCGGGAGCCTACGAGCAGTACTTC
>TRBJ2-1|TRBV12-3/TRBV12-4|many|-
CASSLAGTGQFF
TGTGCCAGCAGTTTAGCCGGGACGGGACAGTTCTTC
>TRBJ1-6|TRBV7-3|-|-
CASSLMGREGSPLHF
TGTGCCAGCAGCTTAATGGGCAGGGAAGGTTCACCCCTCCACTTT
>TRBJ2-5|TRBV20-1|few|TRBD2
CSAPMTSGGARETQYF
TGCAGTGCTCCCATGACTAGCGGGGGGGCGCGAGAGACCCAGTACTTC
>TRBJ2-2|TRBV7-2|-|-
CASSLDKTTGELFF
TGTGCCAGCAGCTTAGATAAGACCACCGGGGAGCTGTTTTTT
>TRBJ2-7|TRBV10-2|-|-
CASSDRLSYEQYF
TGCGCCAGCAGTGATCGACTCTCCTACGAGCAGTACTTC
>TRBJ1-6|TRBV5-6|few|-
CASSYTGANSPLHF
TGTGCCAGCAGTTACACCGGCGCAAATTCACCCCTCCACTTT
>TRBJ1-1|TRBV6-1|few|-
CASSAPRVRNTEAFF
TGTGCCAGCAGTGCCCCGAGGGTCAGGAACACTGAAGCTTTCTTT
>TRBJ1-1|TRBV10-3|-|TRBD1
CAISEDRGTEAFF
TGTGCCATCAGTGAGGACAGGGGTACTGAAGCTTTCTTT
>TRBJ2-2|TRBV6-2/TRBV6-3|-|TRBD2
CASSQRLAGPLNTGELFF
TGTGCCAGCAGTCAGAGACTAGCGGGCCCTTTGAACACCGGGGAGCTGTTTTTT
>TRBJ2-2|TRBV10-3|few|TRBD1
CATSDRANTGELFF
TGTGCCACCTCGGACAGGGCGAACACCGGGGAGCTGTTTTTT
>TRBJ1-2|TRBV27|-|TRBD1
CASSSGQGGTYGYTF
TGTGCCAGCAGTTCTGGACAGGGGGGCACCTATGGCTACACCTTC
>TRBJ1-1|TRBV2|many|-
CASGARATVNTEAFF
TGTGCCAGCGGGGCCAGGGCGACAGTGAACACTGAAGCTTTCTTT
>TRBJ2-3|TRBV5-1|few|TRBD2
CASSLSLAGGHFPDTQYF
TGCGCCAGCAGCTTGTCGCTAGCGGGAGGGCATTTCCCAGATACGCAGTATTTT
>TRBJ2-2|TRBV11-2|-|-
CASSPGMSNTGELFF
TGTGCCAGCAGCCCAGGGATGTCGAACACCGGGGAGCTGTTTTTT
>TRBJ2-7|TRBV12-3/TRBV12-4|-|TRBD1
CASSPRQGLTYEQYF
TGTGCCAGCAGTCCTAGACAGGGGTTGACCTACGAGCAGTACTTC
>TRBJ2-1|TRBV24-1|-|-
CATSPKFGEQFF
TGTGCCACCAGCCCCAAATTTGGTGAGCAGTTCTTC
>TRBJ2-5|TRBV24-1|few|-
CATSDLGLLYGETQYF
TGTGCCACCAGTGATTTGGGGCTCTTATATGGGGAGACCCAGTACTTC
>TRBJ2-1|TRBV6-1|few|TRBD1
CASSPTQGDNNEQFF
TGTGCCAGCAGCCCCACACAGGGGGACAACAATGAGCAGTTCTTC
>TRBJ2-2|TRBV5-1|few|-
CASSLDRTGELFF
TGCGCCAGCAGCTTGGATAGAACCGGGGAGCTGTTTTTT